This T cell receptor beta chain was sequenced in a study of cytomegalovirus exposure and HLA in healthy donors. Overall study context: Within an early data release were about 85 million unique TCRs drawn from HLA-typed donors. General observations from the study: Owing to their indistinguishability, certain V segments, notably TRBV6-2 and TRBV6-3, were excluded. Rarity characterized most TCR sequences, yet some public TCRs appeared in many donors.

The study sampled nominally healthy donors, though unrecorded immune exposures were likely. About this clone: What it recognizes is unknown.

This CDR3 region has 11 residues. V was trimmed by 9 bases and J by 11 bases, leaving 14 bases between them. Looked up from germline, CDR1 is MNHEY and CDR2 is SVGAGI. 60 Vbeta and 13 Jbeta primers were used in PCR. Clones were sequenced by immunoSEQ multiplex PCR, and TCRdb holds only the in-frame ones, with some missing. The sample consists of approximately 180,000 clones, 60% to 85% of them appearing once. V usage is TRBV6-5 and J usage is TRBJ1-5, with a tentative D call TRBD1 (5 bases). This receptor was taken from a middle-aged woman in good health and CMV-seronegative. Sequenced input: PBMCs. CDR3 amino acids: CASPGCAAQHF. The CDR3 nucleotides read TGTGCCAGTCCAGGGTGTGCGGCCCAGCATTTT.